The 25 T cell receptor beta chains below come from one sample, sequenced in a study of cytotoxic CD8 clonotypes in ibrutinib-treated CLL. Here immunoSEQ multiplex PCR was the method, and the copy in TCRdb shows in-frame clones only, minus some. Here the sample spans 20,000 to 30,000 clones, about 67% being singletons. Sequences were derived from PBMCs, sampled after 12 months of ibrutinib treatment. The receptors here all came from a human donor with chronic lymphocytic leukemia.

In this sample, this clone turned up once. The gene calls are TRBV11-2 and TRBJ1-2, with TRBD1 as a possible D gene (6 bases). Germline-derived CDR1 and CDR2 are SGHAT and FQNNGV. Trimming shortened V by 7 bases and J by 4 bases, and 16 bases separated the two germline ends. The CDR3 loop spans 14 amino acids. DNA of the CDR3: TGTGCCAGCACCCGCCAGACGGACAGCTATGGCTACACCTTC. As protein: CASTRQTDSYGYTF.

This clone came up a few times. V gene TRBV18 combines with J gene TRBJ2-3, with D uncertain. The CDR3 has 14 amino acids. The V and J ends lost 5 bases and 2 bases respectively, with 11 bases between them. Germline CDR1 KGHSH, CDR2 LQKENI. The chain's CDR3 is CASSNQEFTDTQYF. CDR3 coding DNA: TGTGCCAGCTCAAATCAGGAGTTCACAGATACGCAGTATTTT.

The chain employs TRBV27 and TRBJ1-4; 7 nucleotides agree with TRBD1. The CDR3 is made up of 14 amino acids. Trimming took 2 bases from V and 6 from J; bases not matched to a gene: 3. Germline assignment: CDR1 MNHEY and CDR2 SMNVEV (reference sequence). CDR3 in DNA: TGTGCCAGCAGTTTAGACAGGGTGGATGAAAAACTGTTTTTT. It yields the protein CASSLDRVDEKLFF.

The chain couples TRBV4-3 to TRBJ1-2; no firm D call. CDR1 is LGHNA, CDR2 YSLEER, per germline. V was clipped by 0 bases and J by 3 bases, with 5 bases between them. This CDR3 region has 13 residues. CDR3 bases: TGCGCCAGCAGCCAAGATGAAGACTATGGCTACACCTTC. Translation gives CASSQDEDYGYTF.

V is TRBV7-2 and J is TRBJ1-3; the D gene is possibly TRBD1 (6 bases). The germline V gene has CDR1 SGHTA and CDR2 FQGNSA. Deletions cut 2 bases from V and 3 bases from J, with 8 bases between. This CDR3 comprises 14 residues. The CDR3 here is CASSLRTVGNTIYF. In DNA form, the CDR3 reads TGTGCCAGCAGCTTAAGGACAGTTGGAAACACCATATATTTT. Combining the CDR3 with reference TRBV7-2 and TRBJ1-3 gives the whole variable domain GAGVSQSPSNKVTEKGKDVELRCDPISGHTALYWYRQSLGQGLEFLIYFQGNSAPDKSGLPSDRFSAERTGGSVSTLTIQRTQQEDSAVYLCASSLRTVGNTIYFGEGSWLTVV.

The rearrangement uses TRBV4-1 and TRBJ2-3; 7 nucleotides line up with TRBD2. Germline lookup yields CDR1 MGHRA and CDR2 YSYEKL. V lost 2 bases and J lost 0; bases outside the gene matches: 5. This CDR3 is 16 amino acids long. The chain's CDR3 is CASSQQQAGSTDTQYF. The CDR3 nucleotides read TGCGCCAGCAGCCAACAGCAAGCGGGGAGCACAGATACGCAGTATTTT.

This CDR3 is CASSVERRDQETQYF. In DNA, the CDR3 is TGTGCCAGCAGCGTAGAACGCAGGGATCAAGAGACCCAGTACTTC. V is TRBV9 and J is TRBJ2-5; D possibly corresponds to TRBD1 (5 bases). CDR3 length: 15 residues. V was shortened by 0 bases and J by 2 bases, with 11 bases between the two germline ends. Per germline, CDR1 SGDLS and CDR2 YYNGEE.

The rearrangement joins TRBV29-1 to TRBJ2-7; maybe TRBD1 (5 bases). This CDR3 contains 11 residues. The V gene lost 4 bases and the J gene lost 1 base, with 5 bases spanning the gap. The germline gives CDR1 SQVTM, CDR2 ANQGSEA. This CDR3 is CSVGQSYEQYF. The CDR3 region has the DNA TGCAGCGTTGGACAGTCCTACGAGCAGTACTTC.

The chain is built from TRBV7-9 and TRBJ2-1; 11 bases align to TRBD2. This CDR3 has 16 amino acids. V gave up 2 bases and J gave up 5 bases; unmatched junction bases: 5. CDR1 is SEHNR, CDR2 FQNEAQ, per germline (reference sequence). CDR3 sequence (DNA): TGTGCCAGCAGCTTATCGTTAGCGGGGGGGAACAATGAGCAGTTCTTC. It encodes CASSLSLAGGNNEQFF.

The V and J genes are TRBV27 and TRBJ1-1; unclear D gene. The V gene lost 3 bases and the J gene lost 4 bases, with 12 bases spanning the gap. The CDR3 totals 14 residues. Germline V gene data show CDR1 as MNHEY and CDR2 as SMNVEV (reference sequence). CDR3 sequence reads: CASSFSPRSTEAFF. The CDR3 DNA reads TGTGCCAGCAGTTTCAGCCCCAGAAGCACTGAAGCTTTCTTT.

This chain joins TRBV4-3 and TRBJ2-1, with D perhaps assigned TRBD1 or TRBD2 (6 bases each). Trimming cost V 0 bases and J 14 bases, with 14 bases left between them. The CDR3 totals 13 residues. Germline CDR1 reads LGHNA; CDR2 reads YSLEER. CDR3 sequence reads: CASSQEFRGLKFF. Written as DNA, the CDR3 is TGCGCCAGCAGCCAAGAGTTCAGGGGACTGAAGTTCTTC.

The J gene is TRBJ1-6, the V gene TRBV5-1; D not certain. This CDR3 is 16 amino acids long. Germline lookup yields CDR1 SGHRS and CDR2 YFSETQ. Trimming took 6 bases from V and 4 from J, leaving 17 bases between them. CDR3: CASTPTRLDYNSPLHF. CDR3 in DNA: TGCGCCAGCACCCCCACGCGTCTTGATTATAATTCACCCCTCCACTTT. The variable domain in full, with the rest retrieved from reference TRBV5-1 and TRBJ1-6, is KAGVTQTPRYLIKTRGQQVTLSCSPISGHRSVSWYQQTPGQGLQFLFEYFSETQRNKGNFPGRFSGRQFSNSRSEMNVSTLELGDSALYLCASTPTRLDYNSPLHFGNGTRLTVT.

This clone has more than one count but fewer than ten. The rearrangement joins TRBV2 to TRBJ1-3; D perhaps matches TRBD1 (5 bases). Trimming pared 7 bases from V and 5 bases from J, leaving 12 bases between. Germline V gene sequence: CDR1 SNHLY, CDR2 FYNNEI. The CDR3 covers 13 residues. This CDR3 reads CASMGGVRNTIYF. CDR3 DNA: TGTGCCAGCATGGGGGGGGTGCGAAACACCATATATTTT.

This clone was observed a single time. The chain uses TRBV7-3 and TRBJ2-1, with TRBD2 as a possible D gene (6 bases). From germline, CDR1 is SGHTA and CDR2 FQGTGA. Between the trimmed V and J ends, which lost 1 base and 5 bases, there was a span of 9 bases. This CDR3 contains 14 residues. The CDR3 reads CASSLSGAHNEQFF. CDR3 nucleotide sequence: TGTGCCAGCAGCTTAAGCGGGGCTCACAATGAGCAGTTCTTC.

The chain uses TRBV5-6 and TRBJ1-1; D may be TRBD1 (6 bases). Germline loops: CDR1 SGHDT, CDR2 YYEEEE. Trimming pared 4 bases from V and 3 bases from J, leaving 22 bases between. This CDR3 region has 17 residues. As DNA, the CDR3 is TGTGCCAGCAGCCCACTGAGGGGGGGCAAGGGGGACACTGAAGCTTTCTTT. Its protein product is CASSPLRGGKGDTEAFF.

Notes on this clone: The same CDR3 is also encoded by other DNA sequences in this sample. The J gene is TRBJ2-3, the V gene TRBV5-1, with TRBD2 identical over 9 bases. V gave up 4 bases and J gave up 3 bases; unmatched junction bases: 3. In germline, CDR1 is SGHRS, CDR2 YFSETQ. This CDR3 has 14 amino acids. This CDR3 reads CASSLSGGTDTQYF. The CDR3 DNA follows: TGCGCCAGCAGCCTTAGCGGGGGAACAGATACGCAGTATTTT.

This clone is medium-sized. The CDR3 protein is CASSLVAGGGETQYF. Written as DNA, the CDR3 is TGTGCCAGCAGCTTGGTAGCGGGGGGGGGAGAGACCCAGTACTTC. J is TRBJ2-5 and V is TRBV5-7, with 11 nucleotides matching TRBD2. TRBV5-7 is flagged as an ORF with uncertain function. Unmatched junction bases numbered 2, after V lost 0 bases and J lost 4 bases. The length of the CDR3 is 15 residues.

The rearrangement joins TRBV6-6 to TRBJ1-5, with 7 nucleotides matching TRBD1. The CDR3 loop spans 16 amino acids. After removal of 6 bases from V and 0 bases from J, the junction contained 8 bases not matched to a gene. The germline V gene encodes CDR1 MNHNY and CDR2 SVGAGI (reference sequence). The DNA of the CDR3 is TGTGCCAGCAGAACCATACAGGGGTATAGCAATCAGCCCCAGCATTTT. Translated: CASRTIQGYSNQPQHF.

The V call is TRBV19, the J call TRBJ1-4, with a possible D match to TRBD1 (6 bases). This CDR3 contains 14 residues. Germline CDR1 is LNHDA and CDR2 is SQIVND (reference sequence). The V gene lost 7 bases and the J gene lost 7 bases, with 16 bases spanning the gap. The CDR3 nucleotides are TGTGCCAGTACCCCGACAGGAGCGAGTGAAAAACTGTTTTTT. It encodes CASTPTGASEKLFF.

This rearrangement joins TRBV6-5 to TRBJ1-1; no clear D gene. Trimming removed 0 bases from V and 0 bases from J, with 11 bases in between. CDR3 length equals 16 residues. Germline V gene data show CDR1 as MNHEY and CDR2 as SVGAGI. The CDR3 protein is CASSYSVGRMNTEAFF. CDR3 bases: TGTGCCAGCAGTTACTCGGTAGGAAGAATGAACACTGAAGCTTTCTTT.

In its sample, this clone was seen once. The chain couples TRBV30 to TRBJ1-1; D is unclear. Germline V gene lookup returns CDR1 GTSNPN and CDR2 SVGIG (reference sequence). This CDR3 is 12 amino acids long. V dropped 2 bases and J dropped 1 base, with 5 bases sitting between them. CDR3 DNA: TGTGCCTGGAGTCTAGGGAACACTGAAGCTTTCTTT. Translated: CAWSLGNTEAFF. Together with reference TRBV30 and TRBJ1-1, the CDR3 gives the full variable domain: SQTIHQWPATLVQPVGSPLSLECTVEGTSNPNLYWYRQAAGRGLQLLFYSVGIGQISSEVPQNLSASRPQDRQFILSSKKLLLSDSGFYLCAWSLGNTEAFFGQGTRLTVV.

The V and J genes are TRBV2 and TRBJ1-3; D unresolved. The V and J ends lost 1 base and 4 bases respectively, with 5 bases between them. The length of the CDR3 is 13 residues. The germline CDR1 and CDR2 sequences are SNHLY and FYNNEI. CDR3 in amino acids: CASSEGNGNTIYF. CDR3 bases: TGTGCCAGCAGTGAAGGCAACGGAAACACCATATATTTT.

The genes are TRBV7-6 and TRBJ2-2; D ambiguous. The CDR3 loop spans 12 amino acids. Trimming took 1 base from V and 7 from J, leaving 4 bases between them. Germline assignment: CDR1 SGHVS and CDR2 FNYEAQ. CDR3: CASSLVFGELFF. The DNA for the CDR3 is TGTGCCAGCAGCTTAGTGTTCGGGGAGCTGTTTTTT.

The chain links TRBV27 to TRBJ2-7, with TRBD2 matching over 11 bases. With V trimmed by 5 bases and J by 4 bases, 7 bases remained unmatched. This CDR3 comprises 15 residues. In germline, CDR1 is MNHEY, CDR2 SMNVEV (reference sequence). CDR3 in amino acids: CASSRRLAGSYEQYF. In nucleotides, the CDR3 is TGTGCCAGCAGTCGGAGACTAGCGGGGAGTTACGAGCAGTACTTC.

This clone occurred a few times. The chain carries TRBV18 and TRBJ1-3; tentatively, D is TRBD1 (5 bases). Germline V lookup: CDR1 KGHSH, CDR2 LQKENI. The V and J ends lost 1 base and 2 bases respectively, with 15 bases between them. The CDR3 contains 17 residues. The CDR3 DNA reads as TGTGCCAGCTCACCACAGGACATCCGCCTCGCTGGAAACACCATATATTTT. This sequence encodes CASSPQDIRLAGNTIYF.